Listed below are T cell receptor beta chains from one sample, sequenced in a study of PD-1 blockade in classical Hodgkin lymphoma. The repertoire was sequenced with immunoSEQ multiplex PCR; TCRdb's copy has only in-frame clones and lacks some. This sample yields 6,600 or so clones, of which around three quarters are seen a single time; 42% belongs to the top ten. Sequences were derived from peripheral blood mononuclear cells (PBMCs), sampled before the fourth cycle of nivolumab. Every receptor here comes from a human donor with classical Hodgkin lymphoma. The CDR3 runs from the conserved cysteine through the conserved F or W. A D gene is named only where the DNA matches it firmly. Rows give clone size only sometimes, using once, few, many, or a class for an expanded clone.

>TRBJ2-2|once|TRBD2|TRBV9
TGTGCCAGCAGCCCCCGTGCACTAGCGGGAGGCACCGGGGAGCTGTTTTTT
CASSPRALAGGTGELFF
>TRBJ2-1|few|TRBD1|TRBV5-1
TGCGCCAGCAGCTTGGAATTGGGACAGGGGTACAATGAGCAGTTCTTC
CASSLELGQGYNEQFF
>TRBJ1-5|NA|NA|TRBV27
TGTGCCAGCAGTTCCAGGGGATTAAGCAATCAGCCCCAGCATTTT
CASSSRGLSNQPQHF
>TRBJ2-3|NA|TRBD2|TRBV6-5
TGTGCCAGCGCCTACTGGGACGGGAGGGGAGATACGCAGTATTTT
CASAYWDGRGDTQYF
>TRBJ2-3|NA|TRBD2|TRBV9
TGTGCCAGCACCGTTAGCGGGAGTTGGGCAGATACGCAGTATTTT
CASTVSGSWADTQYF
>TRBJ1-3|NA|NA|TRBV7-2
TGTGCCAGCAGCGTCGACAGCTCTGGAAACACCATATATTTT
CASSVDSSGNTIYF
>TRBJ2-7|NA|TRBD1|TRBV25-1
TGTGCCAGCAGCGTTACCGGGACAGCCTACGAGCAGTACTTC
CASSVTGTAYEQYF
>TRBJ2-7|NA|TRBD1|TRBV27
TGTGCCAGCAGTTCCGCCGGGACAGGGGCGATCGGCGAGCAGTACTTC
CASSSAGTGAIGEQYF
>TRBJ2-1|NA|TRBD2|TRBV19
TGTGCCAGTAGTTCCAGCGGGAGCTCCTACAATGAGCAGTTCTTC
CASSSSGSSYNEQFF
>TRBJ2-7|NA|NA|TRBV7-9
TGTGCCAGCAGCTCCACAAGCCCGCTCTACGAGCAGTACTTC
CASSSTSPLYEQYF
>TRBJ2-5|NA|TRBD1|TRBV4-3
TGCGCCAGCAGCCAGGGGCGGACAGGCCGAGGGGAGACCCAGTACTTC
CASSQGRTGRGETQYF
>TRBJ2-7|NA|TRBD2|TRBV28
TGTGCCAGCAGTTTTAGGCTAGCGGGGTTTCGGGAGCAGTACTTC
CASSFRLAGFREQYF
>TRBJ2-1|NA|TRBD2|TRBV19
TGTGCCAGTAGTCTTAGCGGGAGTTCCTACAATGAGCAGTTCTTC
CASSLSGSSYNEQFF
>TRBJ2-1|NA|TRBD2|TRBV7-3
TGTGCCAGCAGCCCCGGGGGGGTCAATGAGCAGTTCTTC
CASSPGGVNEQFF
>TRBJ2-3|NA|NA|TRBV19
TGTGCCAGTAGTATCACGGGATCAGATACGCAGTATTTT
CASSITGSDTQYF
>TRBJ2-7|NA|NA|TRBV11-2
TGTGCCAGCAGCTTAAGGATCAACTACGAGCAGTACTTC
CASSLRINYEQYF
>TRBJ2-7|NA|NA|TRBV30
TGTGCCTGGAGTGGGACAGCCCGCTACGAGCAGTACTTC
CAWSGTARYEQYF
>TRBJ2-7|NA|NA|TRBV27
TGTGCCAGCAGTTGGGGAACGGGTATCTACGAGCAGTACTTC
CASSWGTGIYEQYF
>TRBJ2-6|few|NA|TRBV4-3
TGCGCCAGCAGCCAAGCGTTCGGAAAGGGGCACGGGGCCAACGTCCTGACTTTC
CASSQAFGKGHGANVLTF
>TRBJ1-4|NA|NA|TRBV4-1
TGCGCCAGCAGCCAAGAAGGGATAGGAGAAAAACTGTTTTTT
CASSQEGIGEKLFF
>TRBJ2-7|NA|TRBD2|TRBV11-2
TGTGCCAGCAGCTCCGGAGCAGGTTTAGCGGGATACGAGCAGTACTTC
CASSSGAGLAGYEQYF
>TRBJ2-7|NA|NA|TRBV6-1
TGTGCCAGCAGACAAGACAGAGCCTACGAGCAGTACTTC
CASRQDRAYEQYF
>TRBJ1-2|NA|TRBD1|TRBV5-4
TGTGCCAGCAGCGTCGGGACAGGGGAAAGTGGCTACACCTTC
CASSVGTGESGYTF
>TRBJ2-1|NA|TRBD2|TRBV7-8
TGTGCCAGCAGGGGACTAGCGGGAGCTGTCTACAATGAGCAGTTCTTC
CASRGLAGAVYNEQFF
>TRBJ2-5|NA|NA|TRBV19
TGTGCCAGTAGTATCCGGGACTTTAGAGGGGCGACCCAGTACTTC
CASSIRDFRGATQYF
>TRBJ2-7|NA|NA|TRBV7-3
TGTGCCAGCAGCTTAACGCCTAGCGTTACCTACGAGCAGTACTTC
CASSLTPSVTYEQYF
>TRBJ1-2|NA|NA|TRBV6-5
TGTGCCAGCAGTTCCCCTGGACAGTACTATGGCTACACCTTC
CASSSPGQYYGYTF
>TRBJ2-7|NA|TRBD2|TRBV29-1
TGCAGCGCTCGAGGTGGAGCGGGAGAGATGGTCGAGCAGTACTTC
CSARGGAGEMVEQYF
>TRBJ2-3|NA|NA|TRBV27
TGTGCCAGCAGTTCGCACGGTACGCAGTATTTT
CASSSHGTQYF
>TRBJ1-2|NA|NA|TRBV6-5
TGTGCCAGCAGTTACCTGCACAGGGTAAACTATGGCTACACCTTC
CASSYLHRVNYGYTF
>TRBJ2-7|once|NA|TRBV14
TGTGCCAGCAGCCCTGCCGGGCAGGGATACGAGCAGTACTTC
CASSPAGQGYEQYF
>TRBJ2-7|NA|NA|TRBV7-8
TGTGCCAGCAGCTTAGGGTGGGGCCACGAGCAGTACTTC
CASSLGWGHEQYF
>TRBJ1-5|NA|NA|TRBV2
TGTGCCAGCGTTGGAGGGAGAAACAATCAGCCCCAGCATTTT
CASVGGRNNQPQHF
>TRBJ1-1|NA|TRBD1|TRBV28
TGTGCCAGCAGTTGGACAGGGCCGAACACTGAAGCTTTCTTT
CASSWTGPNTEAFF
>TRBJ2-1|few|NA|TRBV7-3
TGTGCCAGCAGCCCCTTCGGGAGCTCCTACAATGAGCAGTTCTTC
CASSPFGSSYNEQFF
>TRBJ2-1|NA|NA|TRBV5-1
TGCGCCAGCAGCCTTTTCAGGGGATCGGGCTACAATGAGCAGTTCTTC
CASSLFRGSGYNEQFF